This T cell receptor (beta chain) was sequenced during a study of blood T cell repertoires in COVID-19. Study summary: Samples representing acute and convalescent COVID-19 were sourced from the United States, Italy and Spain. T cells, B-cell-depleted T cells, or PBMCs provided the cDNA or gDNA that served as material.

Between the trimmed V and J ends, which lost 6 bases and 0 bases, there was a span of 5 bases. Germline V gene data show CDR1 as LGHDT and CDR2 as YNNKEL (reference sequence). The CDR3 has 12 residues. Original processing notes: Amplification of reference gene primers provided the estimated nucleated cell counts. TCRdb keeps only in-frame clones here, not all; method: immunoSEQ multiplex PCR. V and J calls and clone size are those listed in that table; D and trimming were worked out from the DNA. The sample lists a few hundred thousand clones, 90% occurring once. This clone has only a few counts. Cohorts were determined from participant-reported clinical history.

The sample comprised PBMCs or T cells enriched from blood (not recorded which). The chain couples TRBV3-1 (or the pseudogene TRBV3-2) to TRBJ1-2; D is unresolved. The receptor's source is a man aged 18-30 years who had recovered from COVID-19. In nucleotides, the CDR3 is TGTGCCAGCAGTCAGACTAACTATGGCTACACCTTC. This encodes CASSQTNYGYTF.